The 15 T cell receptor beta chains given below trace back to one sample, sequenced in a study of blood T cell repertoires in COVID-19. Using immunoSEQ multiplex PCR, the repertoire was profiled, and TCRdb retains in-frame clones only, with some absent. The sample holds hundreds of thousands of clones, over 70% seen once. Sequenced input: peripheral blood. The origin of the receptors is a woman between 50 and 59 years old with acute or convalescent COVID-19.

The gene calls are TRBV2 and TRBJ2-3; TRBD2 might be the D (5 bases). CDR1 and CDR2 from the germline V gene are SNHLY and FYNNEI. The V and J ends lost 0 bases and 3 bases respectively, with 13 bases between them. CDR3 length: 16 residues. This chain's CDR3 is CASSEAGRWRTDTQYF. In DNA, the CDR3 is TGTGCCAGCAGTGAAGCGGGGAGATGGAGAACAGATACGCAGTATTTT.

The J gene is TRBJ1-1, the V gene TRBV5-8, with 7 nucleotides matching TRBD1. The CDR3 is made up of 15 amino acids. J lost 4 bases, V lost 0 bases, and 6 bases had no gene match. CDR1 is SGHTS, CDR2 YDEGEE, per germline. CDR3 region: CASSLGGWDSTEAFF. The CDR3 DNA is TGTGCCAGCAGCTTGGGGGGCTGGGACAGCACTGAAGCTTTCTTT.

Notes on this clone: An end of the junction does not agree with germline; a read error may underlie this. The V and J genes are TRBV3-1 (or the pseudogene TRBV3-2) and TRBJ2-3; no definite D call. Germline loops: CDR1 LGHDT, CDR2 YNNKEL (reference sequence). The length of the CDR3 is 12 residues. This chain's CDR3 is CASSQEQDTQYF. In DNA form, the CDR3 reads TGTGCCAGCAGTCAAGAACAGGATACGCAGTATTTT.

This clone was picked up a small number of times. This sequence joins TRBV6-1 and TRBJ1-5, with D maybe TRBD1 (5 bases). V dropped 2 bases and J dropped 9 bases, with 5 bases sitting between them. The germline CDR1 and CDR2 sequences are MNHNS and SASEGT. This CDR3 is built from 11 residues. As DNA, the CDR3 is TGTGCCAGCAGTGAAAGGGGGCCCCAGCATTTT. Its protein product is CASSERGPQHF.

The CDR3 protein is CATSRTSPPEQYF. CDR3 nucleotide sequence: TGTGCCACTTCCCGGACTAGTCCCCCCGAGCAGTACTTC. The chain employs TRBV27 and TRBJ2-7; 7 nucleotides line up with TRBD2. The CDR3 runs 13 residues. V lost 10 bases, J lost 6 bases, and 12 bases stayed unmatched. Germline CDR1 reads MNHEY; CDR2 reads SMNVEV (reference sequence).

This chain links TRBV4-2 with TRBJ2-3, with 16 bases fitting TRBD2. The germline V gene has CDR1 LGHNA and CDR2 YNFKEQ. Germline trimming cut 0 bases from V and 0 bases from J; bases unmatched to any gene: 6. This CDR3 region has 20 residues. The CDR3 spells CASSQEGLAGGTLSTDTQYF. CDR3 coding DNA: TGTGCCAGCAGCCAAGAGGGACTAGCGGGAGGGACTCTTAGCACAGATACGCAGTATTTT.

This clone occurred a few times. CDR3 nucleotides: TGTGCCAGCAGGTCCGGGACTAGCGTAGGGAATGAGCAGTTCTTC. Encoded protein: CASRSGTSVGNEQFF. V is TRBV25-1 and J is TRBJ2-1; 10 bases are a match to TRBD2. The V gene end was trimmed by 6 bases and the J gene end by 7 bases; junction bases not matched to a gene: 9. CDR1 MGHDK and CDR2 SYGVNS come from the germline V gene. This CDR3 spans 15 amino acids.

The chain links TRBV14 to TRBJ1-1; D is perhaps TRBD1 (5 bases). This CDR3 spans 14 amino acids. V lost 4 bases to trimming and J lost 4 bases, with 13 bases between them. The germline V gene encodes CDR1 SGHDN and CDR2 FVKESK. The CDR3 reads CASSPTDRFTEAFF. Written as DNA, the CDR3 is TGTGCCAGCAGCCCGACCGACAGATTCACTGAAGCTTTCTTT.

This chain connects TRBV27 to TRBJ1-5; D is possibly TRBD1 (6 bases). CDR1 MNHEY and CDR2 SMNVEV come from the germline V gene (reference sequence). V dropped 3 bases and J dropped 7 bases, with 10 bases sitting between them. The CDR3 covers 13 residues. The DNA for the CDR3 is TGTGCCAGCAGTTTCAGGGGTGCACAGCCCCAGCATTTT. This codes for CASSFRGAQPQHF.

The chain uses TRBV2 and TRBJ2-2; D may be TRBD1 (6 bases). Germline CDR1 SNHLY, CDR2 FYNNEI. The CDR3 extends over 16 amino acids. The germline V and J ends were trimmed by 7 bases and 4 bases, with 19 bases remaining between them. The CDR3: CASTLGSGASTGELFF. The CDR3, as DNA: TGTGCCAGCACCCTGGGGTCAGGGGCGAGCACCGGGGAGCTGTTTTTT.

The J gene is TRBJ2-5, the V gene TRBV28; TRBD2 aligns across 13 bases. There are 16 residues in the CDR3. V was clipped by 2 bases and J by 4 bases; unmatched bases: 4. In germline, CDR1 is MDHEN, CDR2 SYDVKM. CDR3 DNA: TGTGCCAGCAGTTTACTCGGGACTAGCGGGATAGAGACCCAGTACTTC. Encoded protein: CASSLLGTSGIETQYF.

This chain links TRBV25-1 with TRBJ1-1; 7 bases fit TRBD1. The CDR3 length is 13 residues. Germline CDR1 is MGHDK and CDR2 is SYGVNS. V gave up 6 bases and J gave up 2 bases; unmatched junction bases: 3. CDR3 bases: TGTGCCAGCAGCGAGGGGGCAAACACTGAAGCTTTCTTT. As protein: CASSEGANTEAFF.

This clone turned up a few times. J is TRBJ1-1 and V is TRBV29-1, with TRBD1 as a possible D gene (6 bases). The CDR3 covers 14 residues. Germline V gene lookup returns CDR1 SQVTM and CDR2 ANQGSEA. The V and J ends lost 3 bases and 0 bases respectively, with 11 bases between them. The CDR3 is CSVDPQGMNTEAFF. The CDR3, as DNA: TGCAGCGTTGACCCCCAGGGGATGAACACTGAAGCTTTCTTT.

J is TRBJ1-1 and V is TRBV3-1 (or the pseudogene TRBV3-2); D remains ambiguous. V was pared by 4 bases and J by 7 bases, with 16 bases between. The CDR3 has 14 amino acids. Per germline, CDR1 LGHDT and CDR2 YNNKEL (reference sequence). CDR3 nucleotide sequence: TGTGCCAGCAGCCGAATCGAGGGAAGCGGTGAAGCTTTCTTT. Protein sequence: CASSRIEGSGEAFF.

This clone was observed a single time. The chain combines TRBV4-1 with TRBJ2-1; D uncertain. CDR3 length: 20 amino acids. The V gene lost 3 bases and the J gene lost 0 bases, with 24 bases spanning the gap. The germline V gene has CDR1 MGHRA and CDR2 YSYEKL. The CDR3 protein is CASSHPNPRRERSSYNEQFF. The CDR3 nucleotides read TGCGCCAGCAGCCACCCTAACCCCCGTCGAGAAAGGAGCTCCTACAATGAGCAGTTCTTC.